This section outlines one T cell receptor beta chain sequence together with its context. What it recognizes is unknown. The source of the sample is a study of cytomegalovirus exposure and HLA in healthy donors. Across the study: Tens of millions of unique TCRs from HLA-typed donors were held in an early release of data. Broader study findings: There were reportedly fewer N-insertions in an Asian-associated ancestry cluster than the roughly 670-donor mean, in a later analysis.

It was healthy bone marrow donors who served as donors. The CDR3 loop spans 17 amino acids. Trimming took 5 bases from V and 0 from J; bases not matched to a gene: 6. Per germline, CDR1 SGHNT and CDR2 YENEEA. The primer mix had 60 Vbeta and 13 Jbeta primers. Only in-frame clones appear in the TCRdb table, and some are missing; sequencing was by immunoSEQ multiplex PCR. The table records over 100,000 clones, 73% of them present only once. The receptor's source is a man aged 40-49 years in good health and CMV-seronegative. Sequencing was carried out using PBMCs. The chain joins TRBV11-3 to TRBJ2-6; TRBD2 matches at 8 bases. DNA for the CDR3: TGTGCCAGCAGCCCGGGGGGGTCTAGCTCTGGGGCCAACGTCCTGACTTTC. Its translation: CASSPGGSSSGANVLTF.